The 21 T cell receptor beta chains below were found in one sample sequenced in a study of CD8 T cells in ankylosing spondylitis. The study, taken as a whole, reports: Blood of patients with ankylosing spondylitis appeared to be characterized by a TCR beta motif of eight highly homologous variants.

Their antigen targets remain unknown. TCRdb processed the 5' RACE reads anew with MiXCR; each CDR3 protein has one entry. Of approximately 520,000 distinct CDR3 sequences detected, under 5.5% appear once; the ten largest clones hold under 4.5%. Sequenced input: blood, either unsorted or a sorted T cell fraction (not recorded which). The receptors stem from a male donor with ankylosing spondylitis.

This clonotype has ten or more counts. The rearrangement joins TRBV25-1 to TRBJ2-1, with TRBD2 as a possible D gene (5 bases). Germline assignment: CDR1 MGHDK and CDR2 SYGVNS. Trimming took 5 bases from V and 9 from J, leaving 8 bases between them. This CDR3 region has 11 residues. The CDR3: CASSIRGEQFF. The CDR3, as DNA: TGTGCCAGCAGTATTCGGGGTGAGCAGTTCTTC.

This clonotype showed up many times. The chain carries TRBV11-1 and TRBJ1-1, with 8 bases that match TRBD1. Germline V CDR1 and CDR2: SGHAT, FQDESV (reference sequence). This CDR3 has 14 residues. V shed 5 bases and J 9 bases; nucleotides not matched to a gene: 11. The CDR3 DNA follows: TGTGCCAGCAGCCCTCCTGTGGACAGGGCTAAAGCTTTCTTT. Translation gives CASSPPVDRAKAFF.

In its sample, this clonotype was seen many times. CDR3 residues: CASSHRDSGIYQPQHF. Written as DNA, the CDR3 is TGCGCCAGCAGCCACCGGGACAGTGGTATCTATCAGCCCCAGCATTTT. The V call is TRBV4-1, the J call TRBJ1-5; 7 nucleotides match TRBD1. CDR3 length equals 16 residues. Germline V gene data show CDR1 as MGHRA and CDR2 as YSYEKL. V shed 3 bases and J 5 bases; nucleotides not matched to a gene: 10.

Ten or more counts support this clonotype. The rearrangement uses TRBV29-1 and TRBJ1-1, with TRBD1 matching over 7 bases. V shed 7 bases, J shed 0 bases, and the junction held 11 bases outside the gene matches. Germline CDR1 reads SQVTM; CDR2 reads ANQGSEA. The length of the CDR3 is 15 residues. In DNA form, the CDR3 reads TGCAGCGGGTCCAGAGCCGGGACAGTGAACACTGAAGCTTTCTTT. Translated: CSGSRAGTVNTEAFF.

This clonotype was observed many times. The chain is built from TRBV24-1 and TRBJ1-6; no definite D call. The CDR3 covers 17 residues. V lost 5 bases, J lost 8 bases, and 21 bases lay in between. CDR1 is KGHDR and CDR2 is SFDVKD in the germline V gene. The CDR3, as DNA: TGTGCCACCAGTGTTCTGGACTCGACCGCTTGGGATTCACCCCTCCACTTT. This translates into CATSVLDSTAWDSPLHF.

This clonotype appeared many times. The gene calls are TRBV9 and TRBJ2-1; 8 bases are shared with TRBD2. V shed 0 bases, J shed 0 bases, and the junction held 8 bases outside the gene matches. CDR3 length equals 18 residues. Germline values: CDR1 SGDLS, CDR2 YYNGEE. The CDR3 DNA reads as TGTGCCAGCAGCGTAGCTTTCGGGGGGGCTGGCTCCTACAATGAGCAGTTCTTC. Protein sequence: CASSVAFGGAGSYNEQFF.

This clonotype occurred many times. The V call is TRBV29-1, the J call TRBJ2-6; D gene uncertain. CDR1 is SQVTM, CDR2 ANQGSEA, per germline. With 7 bases removed from V and 2 bases from J, the gap between germline ends came to 6 bases. CDR3 length: 12 residues. Written as DNA, the CDR3 is TGCAGCGCAAAGACTGGGGCCAACGTCCTGACTTTC. It is translated as CSAKTGANVLTF. The entire variable domain, with the rest obtained from reference TRBV29-1 and TRBJ2-6, is as follows: SAVISQKPSRDICQRGTSLTIQCQVDSQVTMMFWYRQQPGQSLTLIATANQGSEATYESGFVIDKFPISRPNLTFSTLTVSNMSPEDSSIYLCSAKTGANVLTFGAGSRLTVL.

Ten or more counts support this clonotype. The chain has TRBV14 and TRBJ2-5; TRBD1 might be the D (5 bases). Germline CDR1 reads SGHDN; CDR2 reads FVKESK. V dropped 1 base and J dropped 1 base, with 7 bases sitting between them. This CDR3 region has 14 residues. The CDR3 bases are TGTGCCAGCAGCCAAGCAGGGATCCAAGAGACCCAGTACTTC. As protein: CASSQAGIQETQYF. The entire variable domain, with the rest obtained from reference TRBV14 and TRBJ2-5, is as follows: EAGVTQFPSHSVIEKGQTVTLRCDPISGHDNLYWYRRVMGKEIKFLLHFVKESKQDESGMPNNRFLAERTGGTYSTLKVQPAELEDSGVYFCASSQAGIQETQYFGPGTRLLVL.

This clonotype was counted many times. V gene TRBV10-3 combines with J gene TRBJ1-2; 9 bases fit TRBD1. This CDR3 spans 18 amino acids. In germline, CDR1 is ENHRY, CDR2 SYGVKD. The J segment lost 4 bases and the V segment lost 6 bases, leaving 18 bases of the junction unmatched. CDR3 in amino acids: CAISPGQGKVGIPYGYTF. CDR3 in DNA: TGTGCCATCAGCCCCGGACAGGGGAAGGTGGGGATCCCCTATGGCTACACCTTC.

The sample holds many counts of this clonotype. The rearrangement uses TRBV7-2 and TRBJ2-5; 9 positions match TRBD2. The germline gives CDR1 SGHTA, CDR2 FQGNSA. The CDR3 spans 14 residues. The V gene end was trimmed by 1 base and the J gene end by 5 bases; junction bases not matched to a gene: 2. The CDR3 DNA reads TGTGCCAGCAGCTTAGGCGGGAGGGAGGAGACCCAGTACTTC. Protein sequence: CASSLGGREETQYF. Full variable domain (remainder filled in from reference TRBV7-2 and TRBJ2-5): GAGVSQSPSNKVTEKGKDVELRCDPISGHTALYWYRQSLGQGLEFLIYFQGNSAPDKSGLPSDRFSAERTGGSVSTLTIQRTQQEDSAVYLCASSLGGREETQYFGPGTRLLVL.

The chain recombines TRBV9 with TRBJ2-3; maybe TRBD2 (7 bases). Germline CDR1 reads SGDLS; CDR2 reads YYNGEE. V was cut by 4 bases and J by 7 bases, with 16 bases left in between. There are 14 residues in the CDR3. CDR3 DNA: TGTGCCAGCAGCCCCGGGGGGCGGGGAAATACGCAGTATTTT. Encoded protein: CASSPGGRGNTQYF.

Ten or more counts support this clonotype. The V gene is TRBV6-5, the J gene TRBJ2-1, with D maybe TRBD2 (6 bases). The CDR3 contains 12 residues. Trimming shortened V by 4 bases and J by 7 bases, and 8 bases separated the two germline ends. CDR1 and CDR2 (germline): MNHEY, SVGAGI. The CDR3 DNA reads as TGTGCCAGCAGTTGGGGGGAGAATGAGCAGTTCTTC. This codes for CASSWGENEQFF.

This clonotype was found many times. This chain links TRBV10-3 with TRBJ1-5; D is undetermined. This CDR3 contains 16 residues. Trimming shortened V by 0 bases and J by 4 bases, and 13 bases separated the two germline ends. From germline, CDR1 is ENHRY and CDR2 SYGVKD. The CDR3 loop reads CAISESLLRRNQPQHF. The CDR3 nucleotides read TGTGCCATCAGTGAGTCGCTGCTACGGAGGAATCAGCCCCAGCATTTT.

This clonotype has at least ten counts. This chain links TRBV20-1 with TRBJ1-6; a weak D match, TRBD1 (5 bases). V lost 6 bases, J lost 10 bases, and 19 bases lay in between. The CDR3 consists of 14 residues. Per germline, CDR1 DFQATT and CDR2 SNEGSKA (reference sequence). The CDR3: CSAEVGTGSSPLHF. The DNA for the CDR3 is TGCAGTGCAGAGGTGGGGACGGGGAGCTCACCCCTCCACTTT.

Many counts were recorded for this clonotype. This chain joins TRBV15 and TRBJ2-3; TRBD2 is a possible D gene (5 bases). The V end was cut by 2 bases, the J end by 0 bases, with 18 bases between. This CDR3 is 18 amino acids long. CDR1 LNHNV and CDR2 YYDKDF come from the germline V gene (reference sequence). Here the CDR3 DNA reads TGTGCCACCAGCAGACCCAATAGGACTTTTCCTAGCACAGATACGCAGTATTTT. It yields the protein CATSRPNRTFPSTDTQYF.

This clonotype occurred many times. The CDR3 coding sequence is TGTGCCACCAGCAGAGTGGCCCGTGGACTAGCGGGACAATGGGCATACGAGCAGTACTTC. Its protein product is CATSRVARGLAGQWAYEQYF. The rearrangement links TRBV15 to TRBJ2-7; 12 bases are shared with TRBD2. This CDR3 has 20 residues. Germline V gene lookup returns CDR1 LNHNV and CDR2 YYDKDF (reference sequence). The J segment lost 4 bases and the V segment lost 1 base, leaving 17 bases of the junction unmatched.

This clonotype has ten or more counts. The chain recombines TRBV7-2 with TRBJ1-1; D call uncertain. The CDR3 is made up of 13 amino acids. V was shortened by 2 bases and J by 3 bases, with 7 bases between the two germline ends. Per the germline V gene, CDR1 is SGHTA and CDR2 is FQGNSA. CDR3 in DNA: TGTGCCAGCAGCTTATTTAAAGACACTGAAGCTTTCTTT. Residues: CASSLFKDTEAFF.

In its sample, this clonotype was seen many times. The gene calls are TRBV29-1 and TRBJ2-3; 9 bases align to TRBD1. Germline CDR1 and CDR2: SQVTM and ANQGSEA. The CDR3 has 15 amino acids. Trimming took 4 bases from V and 7 from J; bases not matched to a gene: 12. CDR3 amino acids: CSVVRDRVNQNTQYF. The DNA of the CDR3 is TGCAGCGTTGTAAGGGACAGGGTTAATCAAAATACGCAGTATTTT.

This clonotype showed up many times. The rearrangement uses TRBV7-2 and TRBJ2-1, with TRBD2 identical over 7 bases. Trimming at V came to 4 bases and at J to 8 bases, leaving 8 bases not matched to a gene. Germline CDR1 reads SGHTA; CDR2 reads FQGNSA. The CDR3 consists of 14 residues. The CDR3 reads CASSWGRGGDEQFF. The CDR3 DNA reads as TGTGCCAGCAGCTGGGGTCGCGGGGGAGATGAGCAGTTCTTC.

This clonotype has ten or more counts. V and J are TRBV7-9 and TRBJ2-1, with TRBD1 identical over 7 bases. This CDR3 is 17 amino acids long. The V and J ends lost 5 bases and 9 bases, in that order; junction bases with no gene match: 19. Germline lookup yields CDR1 SEHNR and CDR2 FQNEAQ (reference sequence). In nucleotides, the CDR3 is TGTGCCAGCAGCAACCGACAGGGCGGCTCCGGGTTGGGTGAGCAGTTCTTC. It translates to CASSNRQGGSGLGEQFF. The whole variable domain, filled in from reference TRBV7-9 and TRBJ2-1, reads DTGVSQNPRHKITKRGQNVTFRCDPISEHNRLYWYRQTLGQGPEFLTYFQNEAQLEKSRLLSDRFSAERPKGSFSTLEIQRTEQGDSAMYLCASSNRQGGSGLGEQFFGPGTRLTVL.

This clonotype was recorded at least ten times. The chain combines TRBV7-2 with TRBJ2-3; D gene uncertain. This CDR3 comprises 15 residues. The ends were cut back, 5 bases at V and 5 bases at J, with 17 bases in the middle. Germline CDR1 reads SGHTA; CDR2 reads FQGNSA. CDR3 region: CASSSDPTRVDTQYF. The CDR3, as DNA: TGTGCCAGCAGCAGCGACCCAACCAGAGTAGATACGCAGTATTTT.